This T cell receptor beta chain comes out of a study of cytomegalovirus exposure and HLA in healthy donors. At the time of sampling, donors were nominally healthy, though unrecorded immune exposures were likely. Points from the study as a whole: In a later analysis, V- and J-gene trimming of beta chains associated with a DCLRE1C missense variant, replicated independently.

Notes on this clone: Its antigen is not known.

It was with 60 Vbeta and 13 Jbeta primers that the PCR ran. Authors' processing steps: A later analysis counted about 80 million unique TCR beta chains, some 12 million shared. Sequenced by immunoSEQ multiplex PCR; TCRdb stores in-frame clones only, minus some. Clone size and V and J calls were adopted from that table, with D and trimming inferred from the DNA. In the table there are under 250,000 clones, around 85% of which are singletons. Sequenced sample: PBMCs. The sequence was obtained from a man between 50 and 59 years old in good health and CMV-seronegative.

The CDR3 spells CASSPVAGGPYNEQFF. As DNA, the CDR3 is TGTGCCAGTAGTCCGGTAGCGGGAGGGCCCTACAATGAGCAGTTCTTC. V is TRBV19 and J is TRBJ2-1; 11 bases line up with TRBD2. Germline-derived CDR1 and CDR2 are LNHDA and SQIVND (reference sequence). The CDR3 is made up of 16 amino acids. The V segment lost 5 bases and the J segment 2 bases; nucleotides outside the gene matches: 5.